The next 17 T cell receptor beta chains were all read from a single sample in a study of T cell clonality in common variable immunodeficiency. Profiling relied on immunoSEQ multiplex PCR, and the TCRdb table lists in-frame clones only, not all of them. Observed in the sample are roughly 30,000 clones, none of them singletons. The specimen sequenced was peripheral blood mononuclear cells. The receptor set was obtained from a person aged 18-70 years in good health.

With respect to this clone: The read gets to within 3 residues of the CDR3 end, and the germline J gene fills in the rest. The chain recombines TRBV11-3 with TRBJ2-1; possibly TRBD1 for D (6 bases). CDR3 length: 15 residues. V shed 3 bases and J shed 0 bases, with 9 bases lying between them. The germline CDR1 and CDR2 sequences are SGHNT and YENEEA. CDR3 bases read: TGTGCCAGCAGCTTCACAGGGTTCTCCTACAATGAG. Translating it yields CASSFTGFSYNE. The entire CDR3 reads CASSFTGFSYNEQFF. The full variable domain, its missing parts supplied by reference TRBV11-3 and TRBJ2-1, is EAGVVQSPRYKIIEKKQPVAFWCNPISGHNTLYWYLQNLGQGPELLIRYENEEAVDDSQLPKDRFSAERLKGVDSTLKIQPAELGDSAVYLCASSFTGFSYNEQFFGPGTRLTVL.

This clone has more than one count but fewer than ten. Coverage ceases 3 residues before the CDR3 finishes, and the germline J gene fills in the end. This chain uses TRBV2 with TRBJ2-5, with D hard to call. This CDR3 comprises 14 residues. The ends were cut back, 6 bases at V and 2 bases at J, with 13 bases in the middle. Germline V gives CDR1 SNHLY, CDR2 FYNNEI. The covered CDR3 bases are TGTGCCAGCAGATTCCATGGCATTCAAGAGACC. Protein product: CASRFHGIQET. The entire CDR3 protein is CASRFHGIQETQYF.

In its sample, this clone was seen many times. Read coverage stops 3 residues before the CDR3 terminus; the germline J gene supplies the remainder. The chain is built from TRBV7-6 and TRBJ2-1; TRBD2 is a possible D gene (5 bases). Germline V gives CDR1 SGHVS, CDR2 FNYEAQ. The CDR3 is 16 residues long. V lost 4 bases and J lost 3, with 16 bases in between. The sequenced CDR3 bases are TGTGCCAGCAGCTACGGCGGGCCCAAGGGCTACAATGAG. Translating gives CASSYGGPKGYNE. The full CDR3 protein reads CASSYGGPKGYNEQFF.

This clone appeared many times. The read halts 3 residues ahead of the CDR3 end, with the missing end drawn from the germline J gene. The chain links TRBV7-3 to TRBJ2-1, with 14 nucleotides matching TRBD2. The V gene's germline CDR1 is SGHTA and CDR2 FQGTGA. CDR3 size: 17 residues. J was trimmed by 7 bases and V by 2 bases; bases with no gene match: 7. The part of the CDR3 DNA that was read is TGTGCCAGCAGCTTAGGACCCGGGACTAGCGGGAGAAATGAG. Translated: CASSLGPGTSGRNE. The entire CDR3 protein reads CASSLGPGTSGRNEQFF.

This clone was counted between two and nine times. Sequencing ends 3 residues short of the CDR3 end; the germline J gene provides the rest. The chain uses TRBV7-3 and TRBJ1-1, with D maybe TRBD1 (6 bases). Per germline, CDR1 SGHTA and CDR2 FQGTGA. This CDR3 is 14 amino acids long. V shed 5 bases and J shed 5 bases, with 15 bases lying between them. Partial CDR3 DNA: TGTGCCAGCAGCCCCACAGGGTTCCAGACTGAA. Translated: CASSPTGFQTE. The CDR3 as a whole reads CASSPTGFQTEAFF.

In this sample, this clone turned up many times. Read data end 3 residues before the CDR3 end; the end is taken from the germline J gene. This rearrangement joins TRBV4-2 to TRBJ2-2; a possible D gene is TRBD2 (5 bases). With 8 bases removed from V and 6 bases from J, the gap between germline ends came to 19 bases. The germline CDR1 and CDR2 sequences are LGHNA and YNFKEQ. CDR3 length equals 15 residues. The part of the CDR3 DNA that was read is TGTGCCAGCGCCGAATCGGACGGGGTACCCGGGGAG. Its translation: CASAESDGVPGE. The entire CDR3 sequence reads CASAESDGVPGELFF.

This clone was seen repeatedly, ten times or more. The read ends 3 residues early relative to the CDR3; the germline J gene fills the gap. The chain links TRBV6-1 to TRBJ1-4, with a tentative D call TRBD1 (6 bases). The CDR3 consists of 15 residues. Germline values: CDR1 MNHNS, CDR2 SASEGT. Trimming removed 0 bases at V and 7 bases at J, with 12 bases between. CDR3 region: CASSEADGTFEKLFF. CDR3 DNA (partial): TGTGCCAGCAGTGAAGCGGACGGGACATTTGAAAAA.

In its sample, this clone was seen many times. One junction end does not reproduce the germline sequence, and a read error may be involved. The CDR3 goes on 3 residues after the read ends, and that part is filled in from the germline J gene. The chain joins TRBV7-7 to TRBJ2-1, with 9 bases fitting TRBD1. The V gene's germline CDR1 is SSHAT and CDR2 FNYEAQ (reference sequence). This CDR3 region has 13 residues. The CDR3 is CASSLRQGGEQFF. The CDR3 DNA, read in part, is TGTGCTAGCAGCTTACGACAGGGGGGTGAG.

Many counts were recorded for this clone. The read ends 3 residues shy of where the CDR3 ends; the end is completed using the germline J gene. The rearrangement uses TRBV5-1 and TRBJ2-3; D call uncertain. Looked up from germline, CDR1 is SGHRS and CDR2 is YFSETQ. The CDR3 totals 14 residues. V dropped 2 bases and J dropped 3 bases, with 10 bases sitting between them. The part of the CDR3 DNA that was read is TGCGCCAGCAGCTTTCGAATCCAGACAGATACG. This translates into CASSFRIQTDT. The full CDR3 is CASSFRIQTDTQYF.

On this clone itself: Read coverage stops 3 residues before the CDR3 terminus; the germline J gene supplies the remainder. The chain joins TRBV7-8 to TRBJ2-7, with D perhaps TRBD1 (6 bases). The ends were cut back, 4 bases at V and 0 bases at J, with 13 bases in the middle. The length of the CDR3 is 15 residues. From germline, CDR1 is SGHVS and CDR2 FQNEAQ. CDR3 loop: CASSSQQGPSYEQYF. CDR3 DNA (partial): TGTGCCAGCAGCTCTCAGCAGGGGCCCTCCTACGAG. Filled out from reference TRBV7-8 and TRBJ2-7, the complete variable domain reads GAGVSQSPRYKVAKRGQDVALRCDPISGHVSLFWYQQALGQGPEFLTYFQNEAQLDKSGLPSDRFFAERPEGSVSTLKIQRTQQEDSAVYLCASSSQQGPSYEQYFGPGTRLTVT.

There are many counts of this clone. The read halts 3 residues ahead of the CDR3 end, with the missing end drawn from the germline J gene. The chain combines TRBV19 with TRBJ1-2; 7 bases line up with TRBD1. The CDR3 runs to 17 residues. Germline loops: CDR1 LNHDA, CDR2 SQIVND (reference sequence). J was trimmed by 4 bases and V by 1 base; bases with no gene match: 12. The CDR3 reads CASSIGGTDSWIYGYTF. The CDR3 bases that were read are TGTGCCAGTAGTATAGGAGGGACAGATTCCTGGATCTATGGC.

This clone was seen ten or more times. The sequenced fragment ends 3 residues before the CDR3 boundary, so the rest is inferred from the germline J gene. The chain has TRBV29-1 and TRBJ1-4; TRBD1 might be the D (5 bases). Germline values: CDR1 SQVTM, CDR2 ANQGSEA. V was shortened by 3 bases and J by 5 bases, with 7 bases between the two germline ends. This CDR3 contains 12 residues. Partial CDR3 DNA: TGCAGCGTTGAGTCAGGGAATGAAAAA. It is translated as CSVESGNEK. The entire CDR3 protein reads CSVESGNEKLFF.

This clone has a count of ten or more. Sequencing ends 3 residues short of the CDR3 end; the germline J gene provides the rest. The rearrangement links TRBV4-2 to TRBJ2-2, with 7 bases lining up with TRBD1. Per the germline V gene, CDR1 is LGHNA and CDR2 is YNFKEQ. Trimming took 3 bases from V and 5 from J; bases not matched to a gene: 6. The CDR3 has 15 amino acids. The CDR3 bases that were read are TGTGCCAGCAGCCAGCCGGGACAGAAAACCGGGGAG. Its translation: CASSQPGQKTGE. The CDR3, in full, reads CASSQPGQKTGELFF.

Details on this clone: Read coverage stops 3 residues before the CDR3 terminus; the germline J gene supplies the remainder. The chain links TRBV5-4 to TRBJ1-6; D is perhaps TRBD1 (6 bases). In germline, CDR1 is SGHNT, CDR2 YYREEE (reference sequence). CDR3 length equals 15 residues. Trimming took 0 bases from V and 9 from J, leaving 13 bases between them. CDR3 DNA (partial): TGTGCCAGCAGCTTGGAAGACAGGCTGAGTTCACCC. Amino acid sequence: CASSLEDRLSSP. The full CDR3 protein reads CASSLEDRLSSPLHF.

This clone occurred many times. The sequence runs out 3 residues before the end of the CDR3; the remainder is reconstructed from the germline J gene. This chain links TRBV4-2 with TRBJ1-6; D gene uncertain. The V end lost 0 bases, the J end lost 7 bases, and 13 bases lay between the germline ends. This CDR3 is 16 amino acids long. Germline V gives CDR1 LGHNA, CDR2 YNFKEQ. The CDR3 here is CASSQDSQVVNSPLHF. The CDR3 bases that were read are TGTGCCAGCAGCCAAGATTCCCAGGTTGTAAATTCACCC.

This clone was recorded at least ten times. Read coverage stops 3 residues before the CDR3 terminus; the germline J gene supplies the remainder. This chain links TRBV7-9 with TRBJ1-5, with D possibly matching TRBD1 (5 bases). Trimming took off 2 bases at V and 5 bases at J, with 7 bases between the two ends. From germline, CDR1 is SEHNR and CDR2 FQNEAQ (reference sequence). This CDR3 contains 13 residues. The sequenced CDR3 bases are TGTGCCAGCAGCTTACAGGGTCATCAGCCC. Translating it yields CASSLQGHQP. The whole CDR3 is CASSLQGHQPQHF.

As regards this clone: Other nucleotide sequences in the sample specify the same CDR3. CDR3 in amino acids: CASSTGQGNTEAFF. CDR3 bases read: TGTGCCAGTAGTACTGGACAGGGGAATACCGAA. The chain links TRBV19 to TRBJ1-1; 9 bases are shared with TRBD1. Coverage ceases 3 residues before the CDR3 finishes, and the germline J gene fills in the end. This CDR3 region has 14 residues. Germline V gives CDR1 LNHDA, CDR2 SQIVND (reference sequence). The entire variable domain, with the rest obtained from reference TRBV19 and TRBJ1-1, is as follows: DGGITQSPKYLFRKEGQNVTLSCEQNLNHDAMYWYRQDPGQGLRLIYYSQIVNDFQKGDIAEGYSVSREKKESFPLTVTSAQKNPTAFYLCASSTGQGNTEAFFGQGTRLTVV.